A selection of T cell receptor beta chains follows, all from one sample in a study of T cell repertoires in cytomegalovirus infection. TCRdb re-analysed the reads in MiXCR, keeping a single row per CDR3 protein. Seen here are 100,000 or so distinct CDR3 sequences, about 15% observed once, and the top ten hold approximately 7.6%. Source material: PBMCs. The source is a human donor in good health (CMV status not recorded). Some clones in this sample may be carry-over from other donors' samples. Each CDR3 is given with its conserved first and last residue. A D gene is named only where the DNA matches it firmly. Clone size, where shown, is once, few, many, or a class for clones that have expanded.

few NA TRBJ1-1 13 TRBV4-1 TGCGCCAGCAGCCGTGAGGGGAACACTGAAGCTTTCTTT CASSREGNTEAFF
NA NA TRBJ2-1 17 TRBV15 TGTGCCACCAGCAGAGGGCAGGGTTACAGCTCCTACAATGAGCAGTTCTTC CATSRGQGYSSYNEQFF
medium-sized TRBD1 TRBJ1-1 13 TRBV7-9 TGTGCCAGCAGCGCGCAGGGGGCGACTGAAGCTTTCTTT CASSAQGATEAFF
few NA TRBJ1-5 13 TRBV5-4 TGTGCCAGCAGCACGGGGAGGGCCGAGCCCCAGCATTTT CASSTGRAEPQHF
NA TRBD2 TRBJ2-1 14 TRBV6-2/TRBV6-3 TGTGCCAGCTCAGCGGGGGGGACTCTCAATGAGCAGTTCTTC CASSAGGTLNEQFF
few NA TRBJ1-5 14 TRBV2 TGTGCCAGCAGTGAAGGCCAGGGGTATCAGCCCCAGCATTTT CASSEGQGYQPQHF
few NA TRBJ2-7 13 TRBV7-3 TGTGCCAGCAGCTCGGGACCTAAGGGGGAGCAGTACTTC CASSSGPKGEQYF
NA NA TRBJ2-1 13 TRBV7-7 TGTGCTAGCAGCTCAACGTTGTCCAATGAGCAGTTCTTC CASSSTLSNEQFF
few TRBD2 TRBJ2-1 15 TRBV20-1 TGCAGTGCTAGAGACCCAGCGGGGGGGCCCAATGAGCAGTTCTTC CSARDPAGGPNEQFF
many NA TRBJ1-1 16 TRBV7-2 TGTGCCAGCAGCCCAGCTCTCACAGCCCGATACACTGAAGCTTTCTTT CASSPALTARYTEAFF
few NA TRBJ1-3 20 TRBV5-5 TGTGCCAGCAGCGGGGGGCAAGGACAGACCCACCGTTTCTCTGGAAACACCATATATTTT CASSGGQGQTHRFSGNTIYF
many NA TRBJ2-5 12 TRBV7-2 TGTGCCAGCAGCTTGATGGGGGAGACCCAGTACTTC CASSLMGETQYF
few NA TRBJ2-2 12 TRBV10-3 TGTGCCTCGGGGGCTGGAACCGGGGAGCTGTTTTTT CASGAGTGELFF
many NA TRBJ2-3 11 TRBV7-2 TGTGCCAGCAGCTCACTGGATACGCAGTATTTT CASSSLDTQYF
many NA TRBJ2-7 14 TRBV6-6 TGTGCCAGCAGTTACCCAGGGAGCTCCTACGAGCAGTACTTC CASSYPGSSYEQYF
NA NA TRBJ1-1 15 TRBV28 TGTGCCAGCAGTCCCCCAACGGCGGGGAACACTGAAGCTTTCTTT CASSPPTAGNTEAFF
many TRBD2 TRBJ2-3 17 TRBV20-1 TGCAGTGCTAGAGATCGGGTTAGCGGGGGGAGCACAGATACGCAGTATTTT CSARDRVSGGSTDTQYF
large TRBD1 TRBJ2-1 16 TRBV19 TGTGCCAGTAGCCCCGGGCGGGGACAGGGTTACAATGAGCAGTTCTTC CASSPGRGQGYNEQFF
NA NA TRBJ1-1 16 TRBV23-1 TGCGCCAGCAGTCAATCGGGACGTCGCATGAACACTGAAGCTTTCTTT CASSQSGRRMNTEAFF
many TRBD2 TRBJ2-2 20 TRBV7-6 TGTGCCAGCAGCCCTCAGGGGGGGTGGCGACTAGCGGGGTTCGCCGGGGAGCTGTTTTTT CASSPQGGWRLAGFAGELFF
NA NA TRBJ2-7 14 TRBV10-3 TGTGCCATCAGTGCCGGGATTAGCTCCTACGAGCAGTACTTC CAISAGISSYEQYF
NA NA TRBJ1-5 15 TRBV20-1 TGCAGTGCTAGTCAGGGGTGGGAAAGCAATCAGCCCCAGCATTTT CSASQGWESNQPQHF
few NA TRBJ1-1 14 TRBV4-2 TGTGCCAGCAGCCAAGTCCCGAAGAACACTGAAGCTTTCTTT CASSQVPKNTEAFF
many TRBD2 TRBJ2-5 15 TRBV20-1 TGCAGTGCTAGAAAGGAGCTAGCGGCACAAGAGACCCAGTACTTC CSARKELAAQETQYF
few NA TRBJ2-1 12 TRBV11-3 TGTGCCAGCAGGGGATCTAACAATGAGCAGTTCTTC CASRGSNNEQFF
NA NA TRBJ2-3 13 TRBV5-6 TGTGCCAGCAGCTGGGACACCACAGATACGCAGTATTTT CASSWDTTDTQYF
NA NA TRBJ1-5 14 TRBV12-5 TGTGTTAGTGGGTCAACATATAGCAATCAGCCCCAGCATTTT CVSGSTYSNQPQHF
many TRBD2 TRBJ2-7 18 TRBV27 TGTGCCAGCAGTTTATCCGGGCTAGCGGGGGGACTTACCTACGAGCAGTACTTC CASSLSGLAGGLTYEQYF
many TRBD2 TRBJ2-1 16 TRBV7-8 TGTGCCAGCAGCCGAGGACTAGCCGCCTCCTACAATGAGCAGTTCTTC CASSRGLAASYNEQFF
many TRBD1 TRBJ2-7 14 TRBV7-2 TGTGCCAGCAGCTGGGGGGACAGGGATGAGGAGCAGTACTTC CASSWGDRDEEQYF
NA NA TRBJ1-1 14 TRBV7-2 TGTGCCAGCAGCTTACATCAGGAGCCGCTTGAAGCTTTCTTT CASSLHQEPLEAFF
NA NA TRBJ2-2 15 TRBV5-1 TGCGCCAGCAAACCGGGGGCTGAAAACACCGGGGAGCTGTTTTTT CASKPGAENTGELFF
medium-sized NA TRBJ2-1 15 TRBV7-3 TGTGCCAGCAGCCAACAGGGAAGGATGTCGGATGAGCAGTTCTTC CASSQQGRMSDEQFF
many NA TRBJ2-5 13 TRBV7-2 TGTGCCAGCAGCCCACCTATGGGGGAGACCCAGTACTTC CASSPPMGETQYF
NA TRBD1 TRBJ1-1 15 TRBV5-4 TGTGCCAGCAGCTCTTTACAGGGGGCCGGCACTGAAGCTTTCTTT CASSSLQGAGTEAFF
NA NA TRBJ1-5 15 TRBV28 TGTGCCAGCAGTTATCGAGGGACGGGCAATCAGCCCCAGCATTTT CASSYRGTGNQPQHF
many NA TRBJ2-7 15 TRBV7-2 TGTGCCAGCAGCTCATCTCGACGGGGAACCCTTGAGCAGTACTTC CASSSSRRGTLEQYF
many NA TRBJ1-1 10 TRBV20-1 TGCAGTGCTGCCAAGACTGAAGCTTTCTTT CSAAKTEAFF
NA NA TRBJ1-5 15 TRBV23-1 TGCGCCAGCAGTCAATTGGGGGTCAGTGGACAGCCCCAGCATTTT CASSQLGVSGQPQHF
NA NA TRBJ2-7 13 TRBV5-1 TGCGCCAGCAGCTTTGCCGGGACCCAGGAGCAGTACTTC CASSFAGTQEQYF
few NA TRBJ2-3 15 TRBV7-2 TGTGCCAGCCACGAGAGGGGGATTAGCACAGATACGCAGTATTTT CASHERGISTDTQYF
few NA TRBJ2-3 14 TRBV28 TGTGCCAGCAGTTTTCCACAAGTGGGGGATACGCAGTATTTT CASSFPQVGDTQYF
few NA TRBJ2-1 14 TRBV4-1 TGCGCCAGCAGCCAAGGGTCTACCGGTGATGAGCAGTTCTTC CASSQGSTGDEQFF
NA NA TRBJ1-4 14 TRBV20-1 TGCAGTGCTAGTTGGTCAGGGAATAATGAAAAACTGTTTTTT CSASWSGNNEKLFF
NA TRBD1 TRBJ2-7 15 TRBV5-4 TGTGCCAGCAGCTTTGGGGACAGGTCTCTATACGAGCAGTACTTC CASSFGDRSLYEQYF
NA TRBD1 TRBJ2-3 13 TRBV6-4 TGTGCCAGCGCTGGACAGGTCGGGGATACGCAGTATTTT CASAGQVGDTQYF
many NA TRBJ2-3 12 TRBV11-3 TGTGCCAGCAGCTTAGGGGCAAATACGCAGTATTTT CASSLGANTQYF
many NA TRBJ2-5 11 TRBV7-2 TGTGCCAGCAGCCGTTACGAGACCCAGTACTTC CASSRYETQYF
NA NA TRBJ2-3 13 TRBV20-1 TGCAGTGCTCGCGGGCCAAGCACAGATACGCAGTATTTT CSARGPSTDTQYF
many TRBD2 TRBJ2-1 15 TRBV28 TGTGCCAGCAGTTTATCAGGCGGGGGGGCCCGTGAGCAGTTCTTC CASSLSGGGAREQFF